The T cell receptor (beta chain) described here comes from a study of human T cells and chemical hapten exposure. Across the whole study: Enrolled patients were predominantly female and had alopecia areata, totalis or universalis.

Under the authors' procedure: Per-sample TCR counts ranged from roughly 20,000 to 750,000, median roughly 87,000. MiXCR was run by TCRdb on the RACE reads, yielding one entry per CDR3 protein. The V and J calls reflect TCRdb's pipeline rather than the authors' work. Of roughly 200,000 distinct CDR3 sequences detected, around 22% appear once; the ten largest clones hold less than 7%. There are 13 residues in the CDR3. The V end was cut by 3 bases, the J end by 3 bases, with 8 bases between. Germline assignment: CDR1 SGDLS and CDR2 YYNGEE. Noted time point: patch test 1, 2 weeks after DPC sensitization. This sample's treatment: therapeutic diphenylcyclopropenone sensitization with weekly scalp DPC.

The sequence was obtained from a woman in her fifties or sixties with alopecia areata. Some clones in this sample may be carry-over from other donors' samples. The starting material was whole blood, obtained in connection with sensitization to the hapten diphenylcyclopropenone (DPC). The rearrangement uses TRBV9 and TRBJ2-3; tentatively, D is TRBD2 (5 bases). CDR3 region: CASSDGGTDTQYF. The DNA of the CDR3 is TGTGCCAGCAGCGATGGCGGGACAGATACGCAGTATTTT.